The 7 T cell receptor beta chains below come from one sample, sequenced in a study of blood T cells in healthy people across ages. Using a J-beta primer mix together with a sample-barcoded 5' primer, a second PCR was run for about 7 to 12 cycles. TCRdb processed the 5' RACE reads anew with MiXCR; each CDR3 protein has one entry. The sample shows roughly 800,000 distinct CDR3 sequences, about 55% of them seen only once. Sequenced sample: blood. These receptors all come from a man older than 75 in good health.

The chain couples TRBV6-5 to TRBJ1-1, with D possibly being TRBD1 (6 bases). The CDR3 has 14 residues. V was shortened by 6 bases and J by 2 bases, with 13 bases between the two germline ends. Germline CDR1 MNHEY, CDR2 SVGAGI. The CDR3 loop reads CASSLLRGNTEAFF. The CDR3 DNA reads TGTGCCAGCAGCTTACTCAGGGGTAACACTGAAGCTTTCTTT.

This chain uses TRBV10-3 with TRBJ2-1; D gene unclear. Germline CDR1 ENHRY, CDR2 SYGVKD. The CDR3 spans 15 residues. V lost 3 bases and J 0 bases, leaving 9 bases between the germline ends. The CDR3 sequence is CAISERASSYNEQFF. In DNA form, the CDR3 reads TGTGCCATCAGTGAAAGGGCCAGCTCCTACAATGAGCAGTTCTTC.

V gene TRBV2 combines with J gene TRBJ1-5, with D unclear. The CDR3 extends over 15 amino acids. Deletions cut 0 bases from V and 3 bases from J, with 9 bases between. The germline gives CDR1 SNHLY, CDR2 FYNNEI. Here the CDR3 DNA reads TGTGCCAGCAGTGAAGCGGCCGCTTCCAATCAGCCCCAGCATTTT. It specifies CASSEAAASNQPQHF.

The chain links TRBV9 to TRBJ2-3; 8 nucleotides match TRBD2. This CDR3 region has 16 residues. CDR1 and CDR2 (germline): SGDLS, YYNGEE. Trimming cost V 0 bases and J 4 bases; bases outside gene matches: 7. The CDR3 spells CASSVGVSGAADTQYF. CDR3 bases: TGTGCCAGCAGCGTAGGGGTTAGCGGGGCAGCAGATACGCAGTATTTT.

The V gene is TRBV20-1, the J gene TRBJ1-1; 7 bases fit TRBD1. Germline CDR1 and CDR2: DFQATT and SNEGSKA (reference sequence). CDR3 size: 15 residues. The ends lost 4 bases at V and 6 bases at J; junction bases unmatched: 14. CDR3 bases: TGCAGTGCTATCCCCACTATACAGGGGTTATCTGAAGCTTTCTTT. Its protein product is CSAIPTIQGLSEAFF.

This clonotype was counted only a few times. The chain is built from TRBV5-1 and TRBJ2-5; TRBD2 aligns across 9 bases. V was clipped by 0 bases and J by 3 bases; unmatched bases: 6. The germline CDR1 and CDR2 sequences are SGHRS and YFSETQ. CDR3 size: 16 residues. The DNA of the CDR3 is TGCGCCAGCAGCTTGGGCTCGAGACTAGCGGAAGAGACCCAGTACTTC. Protein: CASSLGSRLAEETQYF.

This chain links TRBV27 with TRBJ2-7; 9 nucleotides align to TRBD2. This CDR3 region has 20 residues. The germline gives CDR1 MNHEY, CDR2 SMNVEV (reference sequence). The V segment lost 4 bases and the J segment 2 bases; nucleotides outside the gene matches: 21. This chain's CDR3 is CASSWGTGLARAEVPYEQYF. For the CDR3, the DNA is TGTGCCAGCAGTTGGGGGACGGGACTAGCTAGAGCTGAGGTCCCCTACGAGCAGTACTTC.